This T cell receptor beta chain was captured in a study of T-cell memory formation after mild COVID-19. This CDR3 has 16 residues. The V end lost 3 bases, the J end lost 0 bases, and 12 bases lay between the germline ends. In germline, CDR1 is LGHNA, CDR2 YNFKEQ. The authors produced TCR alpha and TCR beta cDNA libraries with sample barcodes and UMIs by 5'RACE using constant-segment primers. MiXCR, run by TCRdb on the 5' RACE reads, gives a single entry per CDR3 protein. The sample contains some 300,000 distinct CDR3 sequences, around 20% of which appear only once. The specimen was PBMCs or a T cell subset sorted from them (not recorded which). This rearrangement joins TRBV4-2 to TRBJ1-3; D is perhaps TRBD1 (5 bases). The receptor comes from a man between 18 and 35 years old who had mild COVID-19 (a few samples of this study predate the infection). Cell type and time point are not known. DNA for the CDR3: TGTGCCAGCAGCCAGGGGACGGTGATCTCTGGAAACACCATATATTTT. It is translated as CASSQGTVISGNTIYF.